What follows describes a single T cell receptor beta chain. Its antigen is still unknown. The conserved closing phenylalanine or tryptophan is absent in this CDR3, likely reflecting a read error. cDNA specific to TCR beta was made from 450 to 500 ng of total RNA, with a constant-region primer employed for priming. Slightly modified ARM-PCR served as the procedure for the TCR beta libraries. These libraries came from three rounds of nested multiplex PCR. In the first two PCR rounds, TRBV1-TRBV30 forward primers were paired with a C-beta reverse primer, and each round lasted approximately 10 cycles. TCRdb re-derived calls from the multiplex PCR reads in MiXCR, one entry per CDR3 protein. The sample records more than 95,000 distinct CDR3 sequences, roughly four fifths being singletons. The sample comes from a study of tumor-infiltrating lymphocytes in primary liver carcinoma. Whole-study findings and limits: Significantly greater top-250-clone fractions characterized tumors relative to blood (p = 0.039).

DNA and RNA were both co-extracted from about 19-30 mg of bulk tissue that had not been sorted. Every patient in the cohort had a primary liver carcinoma. That carcinoma was treated by surgical resection. Every patient had chronic HBV infection and was treatment-naive. Germline V lookup: CDR1 SGHAT, CDR2 FQNNGV. Germline trimming cut 7 bases from V and 4 bases from J; bases unmatched to any gene: 11. CDR3 size: 15 residues. This TCR was recovered from a man aged 40-50 years with primary liver carcinoma and hepatitis B virus infection. The chain joins TRBV11-2 to TRBJ2-5, with TRBD1 matching 8 bases. Material: liver tumor tissue from sampling region 3. Subset meaning: tumor region T3, left-lateral pole. CDR3 in amino acids: CASTSPRTGLETQYL. CDR3 sequence (DNA): TGTGCCAGCACCTCCCCCCGGACAGGGCTAGAGACCCAGTACTTG.